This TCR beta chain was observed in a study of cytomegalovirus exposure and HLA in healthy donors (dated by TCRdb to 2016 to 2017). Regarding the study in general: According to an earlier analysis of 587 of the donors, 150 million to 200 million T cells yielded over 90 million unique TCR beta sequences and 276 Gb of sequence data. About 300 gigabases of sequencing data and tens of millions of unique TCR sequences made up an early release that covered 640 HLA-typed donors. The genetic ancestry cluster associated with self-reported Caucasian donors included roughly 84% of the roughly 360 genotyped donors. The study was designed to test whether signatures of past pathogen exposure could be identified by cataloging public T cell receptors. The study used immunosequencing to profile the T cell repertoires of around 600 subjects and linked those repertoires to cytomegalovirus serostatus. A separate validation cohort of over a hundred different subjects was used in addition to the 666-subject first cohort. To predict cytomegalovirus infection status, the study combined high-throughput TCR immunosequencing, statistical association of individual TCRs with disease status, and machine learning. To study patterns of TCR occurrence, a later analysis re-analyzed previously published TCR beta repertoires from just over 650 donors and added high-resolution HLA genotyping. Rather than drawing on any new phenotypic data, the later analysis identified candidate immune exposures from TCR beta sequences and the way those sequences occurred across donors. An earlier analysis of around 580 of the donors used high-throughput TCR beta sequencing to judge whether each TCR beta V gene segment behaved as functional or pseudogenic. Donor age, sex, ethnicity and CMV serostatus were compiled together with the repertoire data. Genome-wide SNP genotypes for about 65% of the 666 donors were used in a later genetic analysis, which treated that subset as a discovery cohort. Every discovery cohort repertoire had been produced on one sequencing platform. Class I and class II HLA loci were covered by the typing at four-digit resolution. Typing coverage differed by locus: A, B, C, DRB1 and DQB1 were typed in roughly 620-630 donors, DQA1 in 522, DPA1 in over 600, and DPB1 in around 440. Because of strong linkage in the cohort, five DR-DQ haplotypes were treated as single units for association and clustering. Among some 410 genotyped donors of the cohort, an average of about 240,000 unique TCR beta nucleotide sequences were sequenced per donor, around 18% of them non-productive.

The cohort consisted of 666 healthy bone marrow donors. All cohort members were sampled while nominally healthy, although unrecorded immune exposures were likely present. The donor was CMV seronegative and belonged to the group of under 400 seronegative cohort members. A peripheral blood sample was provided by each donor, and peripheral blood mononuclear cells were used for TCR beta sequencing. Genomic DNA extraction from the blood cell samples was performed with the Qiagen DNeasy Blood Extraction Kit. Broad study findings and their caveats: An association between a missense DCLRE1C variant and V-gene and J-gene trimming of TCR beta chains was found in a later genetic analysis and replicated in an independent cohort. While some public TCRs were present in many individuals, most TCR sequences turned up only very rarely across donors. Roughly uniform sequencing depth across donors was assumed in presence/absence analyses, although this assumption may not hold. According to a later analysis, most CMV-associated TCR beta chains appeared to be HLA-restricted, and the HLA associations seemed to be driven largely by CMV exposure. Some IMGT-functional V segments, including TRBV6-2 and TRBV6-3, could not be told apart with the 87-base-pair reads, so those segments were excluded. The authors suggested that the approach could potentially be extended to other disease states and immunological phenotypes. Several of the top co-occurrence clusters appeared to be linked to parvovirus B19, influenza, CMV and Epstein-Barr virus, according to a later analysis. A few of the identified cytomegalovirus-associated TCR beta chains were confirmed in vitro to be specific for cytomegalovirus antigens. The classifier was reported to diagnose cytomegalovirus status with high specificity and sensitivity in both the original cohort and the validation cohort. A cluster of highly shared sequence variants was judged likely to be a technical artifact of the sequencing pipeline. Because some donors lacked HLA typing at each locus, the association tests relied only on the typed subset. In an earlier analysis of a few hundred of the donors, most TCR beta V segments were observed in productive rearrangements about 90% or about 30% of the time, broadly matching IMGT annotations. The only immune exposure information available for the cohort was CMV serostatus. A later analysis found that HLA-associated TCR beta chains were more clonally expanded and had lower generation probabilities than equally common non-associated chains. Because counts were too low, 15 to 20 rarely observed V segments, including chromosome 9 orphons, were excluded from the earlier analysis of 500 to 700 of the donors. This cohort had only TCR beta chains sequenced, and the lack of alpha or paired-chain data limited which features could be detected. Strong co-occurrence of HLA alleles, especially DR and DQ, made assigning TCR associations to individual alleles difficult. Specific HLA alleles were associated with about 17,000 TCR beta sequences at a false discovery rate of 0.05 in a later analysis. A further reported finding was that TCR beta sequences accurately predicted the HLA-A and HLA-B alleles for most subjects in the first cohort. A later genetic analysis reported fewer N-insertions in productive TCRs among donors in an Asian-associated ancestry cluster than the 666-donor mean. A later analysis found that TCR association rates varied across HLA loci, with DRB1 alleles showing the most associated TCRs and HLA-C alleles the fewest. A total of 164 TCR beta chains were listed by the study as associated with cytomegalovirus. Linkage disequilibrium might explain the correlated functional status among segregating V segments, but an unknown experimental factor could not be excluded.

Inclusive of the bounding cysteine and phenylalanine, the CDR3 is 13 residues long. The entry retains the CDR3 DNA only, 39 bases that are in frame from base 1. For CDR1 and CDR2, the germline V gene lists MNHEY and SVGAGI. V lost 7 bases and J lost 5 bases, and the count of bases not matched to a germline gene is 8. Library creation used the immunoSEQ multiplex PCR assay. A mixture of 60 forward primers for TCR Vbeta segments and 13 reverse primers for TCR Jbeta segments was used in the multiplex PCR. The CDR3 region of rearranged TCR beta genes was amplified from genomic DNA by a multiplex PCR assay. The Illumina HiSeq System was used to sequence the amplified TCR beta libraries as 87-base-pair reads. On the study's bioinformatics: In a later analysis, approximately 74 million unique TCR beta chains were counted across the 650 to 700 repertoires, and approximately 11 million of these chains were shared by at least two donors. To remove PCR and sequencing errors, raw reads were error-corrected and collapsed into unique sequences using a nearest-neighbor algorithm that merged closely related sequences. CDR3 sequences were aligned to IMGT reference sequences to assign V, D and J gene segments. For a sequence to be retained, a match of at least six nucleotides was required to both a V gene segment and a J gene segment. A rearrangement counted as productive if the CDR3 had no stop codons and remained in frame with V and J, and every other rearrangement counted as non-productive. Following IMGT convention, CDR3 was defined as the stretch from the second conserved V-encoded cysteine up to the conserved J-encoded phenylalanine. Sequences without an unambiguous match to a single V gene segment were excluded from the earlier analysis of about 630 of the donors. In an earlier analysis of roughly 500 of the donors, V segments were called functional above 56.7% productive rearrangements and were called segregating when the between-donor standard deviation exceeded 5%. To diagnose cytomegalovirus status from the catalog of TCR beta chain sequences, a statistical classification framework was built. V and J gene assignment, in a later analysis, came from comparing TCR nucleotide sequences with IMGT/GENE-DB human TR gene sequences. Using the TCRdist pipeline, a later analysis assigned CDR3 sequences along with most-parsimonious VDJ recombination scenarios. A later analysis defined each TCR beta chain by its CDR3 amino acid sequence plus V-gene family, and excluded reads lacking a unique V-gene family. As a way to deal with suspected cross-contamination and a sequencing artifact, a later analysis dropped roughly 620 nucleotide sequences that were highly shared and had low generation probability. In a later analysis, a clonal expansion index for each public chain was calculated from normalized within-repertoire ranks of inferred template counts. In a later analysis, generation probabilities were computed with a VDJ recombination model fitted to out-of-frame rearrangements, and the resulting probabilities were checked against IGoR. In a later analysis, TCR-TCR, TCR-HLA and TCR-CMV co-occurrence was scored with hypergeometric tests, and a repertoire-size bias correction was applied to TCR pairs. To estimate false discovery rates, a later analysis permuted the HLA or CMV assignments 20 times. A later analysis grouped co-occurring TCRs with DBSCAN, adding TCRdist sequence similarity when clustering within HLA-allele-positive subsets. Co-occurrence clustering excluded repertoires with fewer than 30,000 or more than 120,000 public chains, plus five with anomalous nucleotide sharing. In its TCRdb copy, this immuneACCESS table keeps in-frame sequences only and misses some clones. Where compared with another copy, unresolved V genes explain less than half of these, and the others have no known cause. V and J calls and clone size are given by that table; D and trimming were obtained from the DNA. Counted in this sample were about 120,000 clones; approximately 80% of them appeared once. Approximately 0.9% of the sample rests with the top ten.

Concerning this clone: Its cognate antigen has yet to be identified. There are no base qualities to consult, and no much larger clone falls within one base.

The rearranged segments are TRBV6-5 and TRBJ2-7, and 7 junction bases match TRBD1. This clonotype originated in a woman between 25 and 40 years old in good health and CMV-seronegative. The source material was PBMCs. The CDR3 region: CASTRTGVHEQYF. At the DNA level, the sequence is TGTGCCAGCACCAGAACAGGGGTCCACGAGCAGTACTTC.